Here is one T cell receptor (beta chain) with its context. Its antigen target is currently unknown. Base qualities are not at hand, and no much larger clone is one base apart. Collaborating institutions collected whole blood in K2EDTA tubes following their own protocols. Collaborator samples were shipped for TCRbeta analysis as frozen whole blood, isolated PBMCs, or DNA extracted from either sample type. The data were taken from a study of blood T cell repertoires in COVID-19 (dated by TCRdb to 2020 to 2021). A note on the overall study: Samples covering the acute and convalescent phases of COVID-19 were provided by collaborators in the United States, Italy and Spain. The prospective study material was composed of cDNA or gDNA derived from T cells, B-cell-depleted T cells, or PBMCs. Subjects who had been exposed to COVID-19, were actively infected with it, or had recovered from it provided the deeply sampled blood TCRbeta repertoires that made up the dataset. The repertoires were released in a freely available public database meant as a resource for research on the immune response to SARS-CoV-2. Samples were obtained from the ongoing ImmuneRACE study (first 160 participants) and from some 1,300 subjects provided by 6 global collaborators. Sample metadata almost always included a de-identified subject ID, COVID-19 status, age in years and sex. Where available, HLA class I and class II types were obtained from metadata supplied by the sample provider rather than from assay-based typing.

Including cysteine and phenylalanine, the CDR3 has 13 amino acids. The only DNA kept is the CDR3, 39 bases in frame from the first base. CDR1 SGHTA and CDR2 FQGNSA were looked up in the germline V gene. Deletion took 0 bases off V and 9 bases off J, with a span of 11 bases between the germline ends. General study outcomes and caveats: The quantity of clinical and demographic metadata differed by source and by participant and was supplied without curation.

TCRbeta CDR3 regions were amplified from genomic DNA using the immunoSEQ Assay, a bias-controlled multiplex PCR. Processing in the source paper ran as follows. Within the assay, amplification of reference gene primers was used to estimate how many nucleated cells each sample contained. To quantify the absolute abundance of each unique TCRbeta CDR3 rearrangement, sequence reads were collapsed and filtered. For each sample, productive Simpson clonality was calculated as the square root of Simpson's diversity index across productive rearrangements. Held by TCRdb, this immuneACCESS table contains in-frame sequences only and omits some clones. Under half of the omission traces to an unresolved V gene where checked; the cause of the rest is unknown. That table furnishes V, J and clone size, whereas the DNA furnished D and trimming. This sample comprises 200,000 to 250,000 clones, about four fifths of them detected only once. Of the sample, about 3.9% falls within the top ten clones.

The chain links TRBV7-2 with TRBJ1-1; confidence is insufficient to name the D gene. This sequence originates from a woman of 80 years or more with acute or convalescent COVID-19. The sequencing input was peripheral blood. The CDR3 reads as follows: CASSLAQQLKAFF. The DNA sequence is given as TGTGCCAGCAGCTTAGCGCAACAGCTCAAAGCTTTCTTT.